Shown below are 32 T cell receptor beta chains from a single sample sequenced in a study of blood T cell repertoires in COVID-19. Measured with immunoSEQ multiplex PCR; TCRdb has only the in-frame clones, and not every one. Among 200,000 or so clones listed, more than 85% were seen once. Source material: peripheral blood. All receptors come from a man in his 70s with active or convalescent COVID-19.

The rearrangement links TRBV28 to TRBJ2-7; possible D gene TRBD2, 6 bases. CDR1 is MDHEN and CDR2 is SYDVKM in the germline V gene. The CDR3 runs 12 residues. V was trimmed by 10 bases and J by 3 bases, leaving 13 bases between them. The CDR3 is CATVGGDYEQYF. In DNA, the CDR3 is TGTGCCACCGTAGGAGGGGACTACGAGCAGTACTTC.

This clone was recorded only once. This rearrangement joins TRBV5-6 to TRBJ2-7; 7 bases match TRBD1. The CDR3 totals 15 residues. J was trimmed by 4 bases and V by 4 bases; bases with no gene match: 11. Germline V gene lookup returns CDR1 SGHDT and CDR2 YYEEEE. The CDR3, as DNA: TGTGCCAGCAGCCCGCTACAGGGGCCTGTGTACGAGCAGTACTTC. Its protein product is CASSPLQGPVYEQYF.

The V call is TRBV5-8, the J call TRBJ2-7, with 13 bases matching TRBD2. The germline V gene encodes CDR1 SGHTS and CDR2 YDEGEE. The length of the CDR3 is 16 residues. With V trimmed by 1 base and J by 3 bases, 4 bases remained unmatched. The CDR3 is CASSLFGLAGDYEQYF. In nucleotides, the CDR3 is TGTGCCAGCAGCTTGTTCGGACTAGCGGGAGACTACGAGCAGTACTTC.

The chain links TRBV10-2 to TRBJ2-7, with 7 bases identical to TRBD1. CDR3 size: 13 residues. The junction had 9 bases not matched to a gene; V was cut back by 6 bases and J by 7 bases. CDR1 and CDR2 from the germline V gene are WSHSY and SAAADI. CDR3 nucleotides: TGCGCCAGCAGCTCTGGACAGGCCTGGGAGCAGTACTTC. Translating gives CASSSGQAWEQYF.

The chain combines TRBV9 with TRBJ2-5, with D unresolved. Trimming pared 0 bases from V and 2 bases from J, leaving 8 bases between. Germline V gene lookup returns CDR1 SGDLS and CDR2 YYNGEE. The CDR3 runs to 14 residues. CDR3 nucleotide sequence: TGTGCCAGCAGCGTAGCTTTGCAGCAAGAGACCCAGTACTTC. Its protein is CASSVALQQETQYF.

The V gene is TRBV23-1, the J gene TRBJ2-7; TRBD1 is a possible D gene (5 bases). TRBV23-1 is flagged as an ORF with uncertain function. The CDR3 contains 20 residues. V was pared by 0 bases and J by 3 bases, with 27 bases between. The CDR3 loop is CASSQSYDSPLPRNNYEQYF. The CDR3 nucleotides read TGCGCCAGCAGTCAATCGTACGACAGTCCCCTCCCACGAAATAACTACGAGCAGTACTTC.

This chain joins TRBV18 and TRBJ1-6, with unresolved D. Germline V gene lookup returns CDR1 KGHSH and CDR2 LQKENI. The germline V and J ends were trimmed by 5 bases and 7 bases, with 18 bases remaining between them. The CDR3 consists of 16 residues. CDR3 region: CASSEFPAGGNSPLHF. The CDR3 region has the DNA TGTGCCAGCTCAGAATTCCCGGCGGGCGGAAATTCACCCCTCCACTTT.

The chain uses TRBV6-5 and TRBJ1-5, with 8 bases that match TRBD1. V shed 6 bases, J shed 3 bases, and the junction held 4 bases outside the gene matches. The CDR3 is 14 amino acids. The germline V gene has CDR1 MNHEY and CDR2 SVGAGI. CDR3 nucleotide sequence: TGTGCCAGCAGACGGGGACAGGACAATCAGCCCCAGCATTTT. Translated: CASRRGQDNQPQHF.

This chain uses TRBV6-6 with TRBJ2-7; 8 nucleotides line up with TRBD1. The CDR3 length is 13 residues. Trimming removed 5 bases from V and 5 bases from J; junction bases left unmatched: 5. From germline, CDR1 is MNHNY and CDR2 SVGAGI (reference sequence). The CDR3 reads CASSRTGRHEQYF. In nucleotides, the CDR3 is TGTGCCAGCAGTAGGACAGGGAGGCACGAGCAGTACTTC.

The rearrangement uses TRBV29-1 and TRBJ2-7, with 10 nucleotides matching TRBD1. The CDR3 length is 14 residues. Germline V CDR1 and CDR2: SQVTM, ANQGSEA. Unmatched junction bases numbered 8, after V lost 3 bases and J lost 6 bases. CDR3 sequence (DNA): TGCAGCGTTGAGAGACAGGGGGCCCCGGGCGAGCAGTACTTC. Translating gives CSVERQGAPGEQYF.

The chain has TRBV4-3 and TRBJ2-3; 8 nucleotides align to TRBD2. This CDR3 region has 17 residues. Trimming removed 2 bases from V and 0 bases from J; junction bases left unmatched: 7. Looked up from germline, CDR1 is LGHNA and CDR2 is YSLEER. CDR3 in DNA: TGCGCCAGCAGCCAATTAGCGGGGTTGTCTAGCACAGATACGCAGTATTTT. Translated, it gives CASSQLAGLSSTDTQYF.

This clone was picked up one time. This CDR3 is also generated by other DNA sequences in the sample. The chain uses TRBV18 and TRBJ1-1; D gene ambiguous. V lost 3 bases and J lost 0, with 11 bases in between. Per the germline V gene, CDR1 is KGHSH and CDR2 is LQKENI. CDR3 length: 15 amino acids. This chain's CDR3 is CASSPSRGMNTEAFF. DNA for the CDR3: TGTGCCAGCTCACCCAGCAGAGGTATGAACACTGAAGCTTTCTTT.

This chain links TRBV19 with TRBJ2-3; 11 bases match TRBD2. V was clipped by 10 bases and J by 4 bases; unmatched bases: 7. CDR3 size: 14 residues. Germline CDR1 and CDR2: LNHDA and SQIVND (reference sequence). The DNA of the CDR3 is TGTGCCATCCCTAGCGGGGGGCTCCCAGATACGCAGTATTTT. Encoded protein: CAIPSGGLPDTQYF. The full variable domain, its missing parts supplied by reference TRBV19 and TRBJ2-3, is DGGITQSPKYLFRKEGQNVTLSCEQNLNHDAMYWYRQDPGQGLRLIYYSQIVNDFQKGDIAEGYSVSREKKESFPLTVTSAQKNPTAFYLCAIPSGGLPDTQYFGPGTRLTVL.

This clone was counted between two and nine times. This sequence joins TRBV3-1 (or the pseudogene TRBV3-2) and TRBJ2-1, with a possible D match to TRBD2 (7 bases). V was pared by 4 bases and J by 7 bases, with 17 bases between. The CDR3 is made up of 15 amino acids. In germline, CDR1 is LGHDT, CDR2 YNNKEL (reference sequence). The CDR3 nucleotides read TGTGCCAGCAGCCCCAGAGGGGGGGGTATGAATGAGCAGTTCTTC. This codes for CASSPRGGGMNEQFF.

The CDR3 loop is CASSSDTGSSGNTIYF. The CDR3 bases are TGTGCCAGCAGCTCAGACACAGGGAGCTCTGGAAACACCATATATTTT. This chain uses TRBV13 with TRBJ1-3, with D possibly matching TRBD1 (6 bases). Germline V CDR1 and CDR2: PRHDT, FYEKMQ (reference sequence). The V end lost 4 bases, the J end lost 0 bases, and 13 bases lay between the germline ends. The CDR3 loop spans 16 amino acids.

This chain joins TRBV7-8 and TRBJ2-6, with a weak D call TRBD2 (6 bases). Per the germline V gene, CDR1 is SGHVS and CDR2 is FQNEAQ. Trimming left V 5 bases short and J 2 bases short, with 16 bases between. The CDR3 is made up of 17 amino acids. The CDR3 bases are TGTGCCAGCAGCCGAGGGGTGGGGGGTGCTGGGGCCAACGTCCTGACTTTC. Protein sequence: CASSRGVGGAGANVLTF.

This rearrangement joins TRBV28 to TRBJ1-6, with no clear D. Germline CDR1 and CDR2: MDHEN and SYDVKM. V lost 4 bases to trimming and J lost 4 bases, with 8 bases between them. The CDR3 extends over 14 amino acids. The CDR3 region is CASSYLFYNSPLHF. The CDR3 DNA sequence: TGTGCCAGCAGTTACTTATTTTATAATTCACCCCTCCACTTT.

The CDR3 here is CASSLGASREQFF. The CDR3 DNA reads TGTGCCAGCAGCTTAGGGGCTAGCCGTGAGCAGTTCTTC. The chain combines TRBV7-9 with TRBJ2-1, with D perhaps TRBD2 (5 bases). V lost 1 base and J lost 9, with 10 bases in between. CDR3 length: 13 amino acids. Germline V gene data show CDR1 as SEHNR and CDR2 as FQNEAQ (reference sequence). Using reference TRBV7-9 and TRBJ2-1 for the parts outside the CDR3, the full variable domain is DTGVSQNPRHKITKRGQNVTFRCDPISEHNRLYWYRQTLGQGPEFLTYFQNEAQLEKSRLLSDRFSAERPKGSFSTLEIQRTEQGDSAMYLCASSLGASREQFFGPGTRLTVL.

The rearrangement uses TRBV5-1 and TRBJ2-3; D is perhaps TRBD2 (7 bases). Germline assignment: CDR1 SGHRS and CDR2 YFSETQ. Trimming took off 0 bases at V and 4 bases at J, with 15 bases between the two ends. This CDR3 region has 16 residues. The CDR3: CASSLEGGSVADTQYF. The CDR3 DNA follows: TGCGCCAGCAGCTTGGAGGGGGGGAGCGTTGCAGATACGCAGTATTTT.

The genes are TRBV7-2 and TRBJ1-4; 9 nucleotides align to TRBD1. The CDR3 extends over 15 amino acids. The germline gives CDR1 SGHTA, CDR2 FQGNSA. Losses at the gene ends were 5 bases for V and 7 bases for J; bases not matched to a gene: 8. CDR3 sequence: CASSQTGTGPEKLFF. The CDR3 DNA sequence: TGTGCCAGCAGCCAAACCGGGACAGGGCCTGAAAAACTGTTTTTT. Together with reference TRBV7-2 and TRBJ1-4, the CDR3 gives the full variable domain: GAGVSQSPSNKVTEKGKDVELRCDPISGHTALYWYRQSLGQGLEFLIYFQGNSAPDKSGLPSDRFSAERTGGSVSTLTIQRTQQEDSAVYLCASSQTGTGPEKLFFGSGTQLSVL.

The chain recombines TRBV2 with TRBJ1-2; D may be TRBD1 (5 bases). The length of the CDR3 is 14 residues. Trimming removed 3 bases at V and 5 bases at J, with 13 bases between. Germline V gene sequence: CDR1 SNHLY, CDR2 FYNNEI. CDR3 loop: CASSEGGIGYGYTF. CDR3 sequence (DNA): TGTGCCAGCAGTGAGGGGGGAATTGGGTATGGCTACACCTTC.

The chain is built from TRBV9 and TRBJ2-3; TRBD1 matches at 8 bases. The V segment lost 4 bases and the J segment 5 bases; nucleotides outside the gene matches: 9. CDR1 SGDLS and CDR2 YYNGEE come from the germline V gene. This CDR3 spans 15 amino acids. The CDR3 DNA reads as TGTGCCAGCAGCTCATCAGGGGGCGGTGGAGATACGCAGTATTTT. This codes for CASSSSGGGGDTQYF.

A remark on this clone: The same CDR3 is also encoded by other DNA sequences in this sample. The rearrangement links TRBV12-3 or TRBV12-4 to TRBJ2-3, with D unclear. Trimming shortened V by 5 bases and J by 2 bases, and 8 bases separated the two germline ends. The CDR3 has 13 residues. The CDR3 sequence is CASSGRHTDTQYF. DNA of the CDR3: TGTGCCAGCAGTGGTCGACACACAGATACGCAGTATTTT.

This clone occurred once. CDR3 protein: CASRLAGQVPFF. The CDR3 DNA reads TGTGCAAGTCGCTTAGCTGGACAGGTACCGTTCTTC. This chain uses TRBV12-2 with TRBJ2-1; no check of the table's D call, TRBD1, against the DNA was made. TRBV12-2 is tagged as a pseudogene. This CDR3 contains 12 residues.

The rearrangement joins TRBV7-8 to TRBJ2-2, with 7 bases matching TRBD1. The V segment lost 2 bases and the J segment 6 bases; nucleotides outside the gene matches: 3. CDR3 size: 14 residues. The V gene's germline CDR1 is SGHVS and CDR2 FQNEAQ. This chain's CDR3 is CASSLTGVAGELFF. CDR3 in DNA: TGTGCCAGCAGCTTAACAGGGGTGGCCGGGGAGCTGTTTTTT.

The genes are TRBV15 and TRBJ2-2; D is ambiguous. Germline values: CDR1 LNHNV, CDR2 YYDKDF (reference sequence). V was clipped by 0 bases and J by 1 base, with 6 bases between them. This CDR3 has 15 residues. In DNA form, the CDR3 reads TGTGCCACCAGCAGAGATTATCGGAACACCGGGGAGCTGTTTTTT. This translates into CATSRDYRNTGELFF.

Only one count was recorded for this clone. The genes are TRBV30 and TRBJ1-5; maybe TRBD1 (5 bases). V lost 1 base and J lost 6, with 10 bases in between. This CDR3 spans 13 amino acids. In germline, CDR1 is GTSNPN, CDR2 SVGIG (reference sequence). CDR3 in amino acids: CAWSGEGLQPQHF. Here the CDR3 DNA reads TGTGCCTGGAGTGGAGAGGGACTTCAGCCCCAGCATTTT.

The V call is TRBV3-1 (or the pseudogene TRBV3-2), the J call TRBJ2-1, with D uncertain. Trimming took off 1 base at V and 10 bases at J, with 5 bases between the two ends. The CDR3 loop spans 11 amino acids. The germline V gene has CDR1 LGHDT and CDR2 YNNKEL (reference sequence). The CDR3 nucleotides read TGTGCCAGCAGCCAAGCGACAGAGCAGTTCTTC. It encodes CASSQATEQFF.

The chain uses TRBV7-2 and TRBJ2-7; the D gene is possibly TRBD2 (5 bases). CDR1 is SGHTA, CDR2 FQGNSA, per germline. The V gene lost 2 bases and the J gene lost 2 bases, with 10 bases spanning the gap. The CDR3 has 14 residues. CDR3: CASSLFLAPYEQYF. In nucleotides, the CDR3 is TGTGCCAGCAGCTTATTTCTAGCCCCCTACGAGCAGTACTTC.

The chain is built from TRBV14 and TRBJ2-6; D might be TRBD1 (6 bases). This CDR3 spans 15 amino acids. V lost 5 bases and J lost 2, with 10 bases in between. Germline V lookup: CDR1 SGHDN, CDR2 FVKESK. The CDR3 DNA is TGTGCCAGCAGCGAGACAGGAACTGGGGCCAACGTCCTGACTTTC. Encoded protein: CASSETGTGANVLTF.

This chain joins TRBV5-1 and TRBJ2-1; 8 bases fit TRBD2. CDR1 and CDR2 (germline): SGHRS, YFSETQ. V shed 7 bases, J shed 3 bases, and the junction held 3 bases outside the gene matches. The CDR3 consists of 13 residues. The CDR3 DNA follows: TGCGCCAGCGGAACTAGCGGCTACAATGAGCAGTTCTTC. It codes for CASGTSGYNEQFF.

The chain employs TRBV5-4 and TRBJ2-7; TRBD2 matches at 8 bases. The V gene's germline CDR1 is SGHNT and CDR2 YYREEE (reference sequence). The J segment lost 3 bases and the V segment lost 4 bases, leaving 12 bases of the junction unmatched. This CDR3 region has 16 residues. Here the CDR3 DNA reads TGTGCCAGCAGCCCCTCCGGGGGGGTGGGAAACTACGAGCAGTACTTC. Residues: CASSPSGGVGNYEQYF.